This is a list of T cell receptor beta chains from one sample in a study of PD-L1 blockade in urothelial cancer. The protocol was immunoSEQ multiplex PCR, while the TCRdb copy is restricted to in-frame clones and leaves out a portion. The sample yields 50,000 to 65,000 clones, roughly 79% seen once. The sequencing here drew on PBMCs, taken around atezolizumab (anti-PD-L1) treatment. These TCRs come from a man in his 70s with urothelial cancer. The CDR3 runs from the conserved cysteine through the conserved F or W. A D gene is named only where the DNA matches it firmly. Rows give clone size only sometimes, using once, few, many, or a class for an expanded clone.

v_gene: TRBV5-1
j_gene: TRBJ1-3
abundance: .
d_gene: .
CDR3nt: TGCGCCAGCAGCTCTCCCGGCTCTGGAAACACCATATATTTT
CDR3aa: CASSSPGSGNTIYF

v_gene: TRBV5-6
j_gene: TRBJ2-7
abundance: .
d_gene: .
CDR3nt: TGTGCCAGCAGCTTCTGGCACCTTTCCTACGAGCAGTACTTC
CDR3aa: CASSFWHLSYEQYF

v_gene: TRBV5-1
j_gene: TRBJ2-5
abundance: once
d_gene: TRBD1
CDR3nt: TGCGCCAGCAGCCTTGGGCCGACAGGGCAAGAGACCCAGTACTTC
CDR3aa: CASSLGPTGQETQYF

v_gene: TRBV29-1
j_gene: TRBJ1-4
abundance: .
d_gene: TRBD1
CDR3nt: TGCAGCGTGGGAGACAGGGGAGAGAATGAAAAACTGTTTTTT
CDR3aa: CSVGDRGENEKLFF

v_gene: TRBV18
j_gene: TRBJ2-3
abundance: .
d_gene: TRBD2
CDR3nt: TGTGCCAGCTCAACCCTCAGGACTAGCGGCACAGATACGCAGTATTTT
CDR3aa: CASSTLRTSGTDTQYF

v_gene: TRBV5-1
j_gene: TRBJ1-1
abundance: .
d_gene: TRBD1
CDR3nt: TGCGCCAGCAGTTACAGGGGGGGAAACACTGAAGCTTTCTTT
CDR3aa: CASSYRGGNTEAFF

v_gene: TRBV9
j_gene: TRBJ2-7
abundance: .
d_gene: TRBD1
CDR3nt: TGTGCCAGCAGTGAAGACAGGGGGCCATACGAGCAGTACTTC
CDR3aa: CASSEDRGPYEQYF

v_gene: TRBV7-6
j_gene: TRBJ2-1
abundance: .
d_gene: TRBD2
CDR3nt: TGTGCCAGCAGCCTCTTTACTAGCGGGCTATTGAATGAGCAGTTCTTC
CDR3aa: CASSLFTSGLLNEQFF

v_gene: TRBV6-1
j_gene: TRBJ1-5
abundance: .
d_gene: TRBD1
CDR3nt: TGTGCCAGCCAGCGACAGGGGAATAGCAATCAGCCCCAGCATTTT
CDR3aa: CASQRQGNSNQPQHF

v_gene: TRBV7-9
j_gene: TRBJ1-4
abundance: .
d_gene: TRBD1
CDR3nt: TGTGCCAGCAGCTTTCCGACAGGGGAAAATGAAAAACTGTTTTTT
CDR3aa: CASSFPTGENEKLFF

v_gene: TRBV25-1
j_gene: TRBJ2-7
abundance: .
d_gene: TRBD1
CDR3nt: TGTGCCAGCAGATCAACCCGGGACAGCTACGAGCAGTACTTC
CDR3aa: CASRSTRDSYEQYF

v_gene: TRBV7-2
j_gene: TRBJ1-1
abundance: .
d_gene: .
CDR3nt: TGTGCCAGCAGCTTAGAGGCAGGCAGGAACACTGAAGCTTTCTTT
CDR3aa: CASSLEAGRNTEAFF

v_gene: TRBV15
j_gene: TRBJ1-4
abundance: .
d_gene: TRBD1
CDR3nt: TGTGCCACCAGCAGAGATAGGGGACAGGGGCGAGAAAAACTGTTTTTT
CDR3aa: CATSRDRGQGREKLFF

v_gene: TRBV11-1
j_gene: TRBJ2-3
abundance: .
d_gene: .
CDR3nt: TGTGCCAGCAGCTTAGGACGGGAGAACACGCAGTATTTT
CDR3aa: CASSLGRENTQYF

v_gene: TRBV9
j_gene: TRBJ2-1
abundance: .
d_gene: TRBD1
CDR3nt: TGTGCCAGCAGCGAGGGGGACAGGGGGCTCTTAAATGAGCAGTTCTTC
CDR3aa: CASSEGDRGLLNEQFF

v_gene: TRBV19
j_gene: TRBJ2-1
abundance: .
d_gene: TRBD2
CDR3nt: TGTGCCAGTAGTAAGGGAGCGGGAGGGCCCTACAATGAGCAGTTCTTC
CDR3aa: CASSKGAGGPYNEQFF

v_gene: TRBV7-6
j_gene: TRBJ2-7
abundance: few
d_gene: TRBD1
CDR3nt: TGTGCCAGCAGCCACAGGGGGCAGGGGTCCTACGAGCAGTACTTC
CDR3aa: CASSHRGQGSYEQYF

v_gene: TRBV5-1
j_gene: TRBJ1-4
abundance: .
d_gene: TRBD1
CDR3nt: TGCGCCAGCAGCTTGGATGGGGACAGATATAATGAAAAACTGTTTTTT
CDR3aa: CASSLDGDRYNEKLFF

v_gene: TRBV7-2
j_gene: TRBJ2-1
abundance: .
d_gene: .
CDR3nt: TGTGCCAGCAGCTTAGGGGGAGCAAATGAGCAGTTCTTC
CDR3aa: CASSLGGANEQFF

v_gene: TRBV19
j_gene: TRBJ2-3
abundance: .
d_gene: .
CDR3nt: TGTGCCAGTAGTATAGGACAGGTGACAGATACGCAGTATTTT
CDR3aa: CASSIGQVTDTQYF

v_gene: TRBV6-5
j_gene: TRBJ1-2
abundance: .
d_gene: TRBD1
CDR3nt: TGTGCCAGCAGTCGGTCCGGGACAGATTATGGCTACACCTTC
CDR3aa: CASSRSGTDYGYTF

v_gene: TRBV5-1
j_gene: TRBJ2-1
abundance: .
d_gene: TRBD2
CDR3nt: TGCGCCAGCAGTCGGACTAGCGGGGGGCCCTCGCCTGAGCAGTTCTTC
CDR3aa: CASSRTSGGPSPEQFF

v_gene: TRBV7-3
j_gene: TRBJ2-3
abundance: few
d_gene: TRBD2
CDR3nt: TGTGCCAGCAGCTTATCGGCACTAGCGGGGTCCACAGATACGCAGTATTTT
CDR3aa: CASSLSALAGSTDTQYF

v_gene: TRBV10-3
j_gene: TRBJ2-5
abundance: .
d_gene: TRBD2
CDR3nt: TGTGCCACCTCAGCGGGAGGAGAGACCCAGTACTTC
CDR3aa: CATSAGGETQYF

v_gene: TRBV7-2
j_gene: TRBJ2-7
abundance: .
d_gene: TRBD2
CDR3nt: TGTGCCAGCAGCTTAGCGGGTAGCGGGGCCTACGAGCAGTACTTC
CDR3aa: CASSLAGSGAYEQYF

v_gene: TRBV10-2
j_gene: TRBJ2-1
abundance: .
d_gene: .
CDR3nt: TGCGCCAGCAGTGAGGCCAGCGGGTCCAATGAGCAGTTCTTC
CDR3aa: CASSEASGSNEQFF

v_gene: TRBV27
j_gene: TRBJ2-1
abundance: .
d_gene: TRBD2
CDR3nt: TGTGCCAGCAGAACCGGGACTAGCCTCAATGAGCAGTTCTTC
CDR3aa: CASRTGTSLNEQFF

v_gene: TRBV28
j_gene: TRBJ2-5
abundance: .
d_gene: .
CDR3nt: TGTGCCAGCTCCGACAGGAACCTCCAAGAGACCCAGTACTTC
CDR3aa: CASSDRNLQETQYF

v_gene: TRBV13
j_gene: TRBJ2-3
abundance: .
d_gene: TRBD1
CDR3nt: TGTGCCAGCAGCTTGGGACAGAGCACAGATACGCAGTATTTT
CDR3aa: CASSLGQSTDTQYF